This T cell receptor (beta chain) originates from a study of blood T cell repertoires in COVID-19 (dated by TCRdb to about 2020). With regard to the full study: Samples covering the acute and convalescent phases of COVID-19 were provided by collaborators in the United States, Italy and Spain. The prospective study material was composed of cDNA or gDNA derived from T cells, B-cell-depleted T cells, or PBMCs. Samples came from the ongoing ImmuneRACE study (first 160 participants) plus 1,254 subjects from 6 global collaborators. Nearly every sample came with metadata listing a de-identified subject ID, COVID-19 status, age in years and sex. The repertoires were released in a freely available public database intended as a resource for research on the immune response to SARS-CoV-2. Where HLA class I and class II types were available, the types were taken from metadata supplied by the sample provider, not from assay-based typing. The dataset comprised deeply sampled blood TCRbeta repertoires from subjects exposed to, actively infected with, or recovered from COVID-19.

The collaborating institutions used their own protocols to collect whole blood in K2EDTA tubes. For TCRbeta analysis, collaborators shipped samples as frozen whole blood, isolated PBMCs, or DNA extracted from either of those sample types. The immunoSEQ Assay, a bias-controlled multiplex PCR, was used to amplify TCRbeta CDR3 regions from genomic DNA. The original methods were these. Within the assay, amplification of reference gene primers was used to estimate how many nucleated cells each sample contained. Sequence reads were collapsed and filtered to measure the absolute abundance of every unique TCRbeta CDR3 rearrangement. For each sample, productive Simpson clonality was calculated as the square root of Simpson's diversity index across productive rearrangements. Held by TCRdb, this immuneACCESS table contains in-frame sequences only and omits some clones. Under half of the omission traces to an unresolved V gene where checked; the cause of the rest is unknown. V and J calls and clone size are those listed in that table; D and trimming were worked out from the DNA. The sample table lists 130,000 or so clones, 86% of them with a count of one. The ten most abundant clones make up about 4.1% of the sample.

Points the paper makes about the study in general: How much clinical and demographic metadata was included differed by source and by participant, and the metadata was provided uncurated.

Reading from cysteine to phenylalanine, the CDR3 counts 14 amino acids. CDR3 DNA is the only sequence kept; it has 42 bases, read in frame from the first base. V is trimmed back by 7 bases and J by 0 bases, and the junction contains 6 bases that no gene match accounts for. CDR1 and CDR2 are drawn from the germline V gene: SGDLS, YYNGEE. Details on this clone: The target of this receptor is not known. The input lacks base qualities; no much larger clone sits a single base away.

The receptor was isolated from a man in his forties with acute or convalescent COVID-19. The V and J genes are TRBV9 and TRBJ2-7; the central 8 bases match TRBD2. Sequences were obtained from peripheral blood. CDR3 region: CASAGGRNSYEQYF. The nucleotides read TGTGCCAGCGCGGGGGGACGGAACTCCTACGAGCAGTACTTC.